A selection of T cell receptor beta chains follows, all from one sample in a study of glioma-infiltrating T cells. MiXCR, applied by TCRdb to the multiplex PCR reads, yields one record per CDR3 protein. The sample records under 200,000 distinct CDR3 sequences, about 32% being singletons. The sample was glioma tissue, nonneoplastic brain tissue, or PBMCs (not recorded which). Receptors originate from a human donor with low-grade glioma or glioblastoma, undergoing nonglioma brain surgery, or in good health (not recorded which). Both conserved end residues are part of each CDR3. D genes are given only for firm matches. Part of the rows lack a size; the others show once, few, many or a class for expanded clones.

size: -
V: TRBV18
D: -
J: TRBJ2-1
DNA: TGTGCCAGCTCACCACCGAGTAGCGTGGGGAATAATGAGCAGTTCTTC
CDR3: CASSPPSSVGNNEQFF

size: -
V: TRBV29-1
D: -
J: TRBJ1-2
DNA: TGCAGCGTTGTCGGTCGGGCTGCTGGCTACACCTTC
CDR3: CSVVGRAAGYTF

size: many
V: TRBV7-6
D: TRBD2
J: TRBJ2-7
DNA: TGTGCCAGCAGCTCCGGGACTAGCGGACCCTACGAGCAGTACTTC
CDR3: CASSSGTSGPYEQYF

size: many
V: TRBV28
D: TRBD2
J: TRBJ2-7
DNA: TGTGCCAGCAGTTTCGTGCCGGGAGGCGAGCAGTACTTC
CDR3: CASSFVPGGEQYF

size: many
V: TRBV7-8
D: TRBD2
J: TRBJ2-1
DNA: TGTGCCAGCAGCTACGGGACTAGCGAATACAATGAGCAGTTCTTC
CDR3: CASSYGTSEYNEQFF

size: many
V: TRBV7-2
D: TRBD2
J: TRBJ2-3
DNA: TGTGCCAGCAGTTCTAGACTAGCGGGGCCTCTGGGTACGCAGTATTTT
CDR3: CASSSRLAGPLGTQYF

size: -
V: TRBV3-1
D: TRBD1
J: TRBJ2-7
DNA: TGTGCCAGCGGCCCAACGACAGGGTCTGTCTACGAGCAGTACTTC
CDR3: CASGPTTGSVYEQYF

size: many
V: TRBV2
D: TRBD2
J: TRBJ2-3
DNA: TGTGCCAGCAGTGGAATGACTAGCGGGAGGAAAGATACGCAGTATTTT
CDR3: CASSGMTSGRKDTQYF

size: -
V: TRBV18
D: -
J: TRBJ2-7
DNA: TGTGCCAGCTCACCCTTAACCCATGTTGGAGGGCCAACCTACGAGCAGTACTTC
CDR3: CASSPLTHVGGPTYEQYF

size: -
V: TRBV27
D: -
J: TRBJ2-5
DNA: -
CDR3: CASSEWVTWKGYTFGSGTQYF

size: many
V: TRBV2
D: -
J: TRBJ2-2
DNA: TGTGCCAGCAGTTTCGCTTCCGTCGTGGAGCTGTTTTTT
CDR3: CASSFASVVELFF

size: many
V: TRBV10-3
D: -
J: TRBJ1-2
DNA: TGTGCCATCAGAGGAGACACAGCTCCCTATGGCTACACCTTC
CDR3: CAIRGDTAPYGYTF

size: many
V: TRBV20-1
D: TRBD1
J: TRBJ2-5
DNA: TGCAGTGCACAACCCAGCGGCAGGGGGGAGACCCAGTACTTC
CDR3: CSAQPSGRGETQYF

size: many
V: TRBV4-3
D: -
J: TRBJ2-5
DNA: TGCGCCAGCAGCCCGGAGCGGGACCAAGAGACCCAGTACTTC
CDR3: CASSPERDQETQYF

size: many
V: TRBV7-2
D: -
J: TRBJ2-2
DNA: TGTGCCAGCAGCCTCACAGGAGTCGCCGGGGAGCTGTTTTTT
CDR3: CASSLTGVAGELFF

size: -
V: TRBV6-1
D: -
J: TRBJ2-6
DNA: TGTGCCAGCAGTCATCTACAGCCAGACAGGCCTAGTTACTCTGGGGCCAACGTCCTGACTTTC
CDR3: CASSHLQPDRPSYSGANVLTF

size: few
V: TRBV5-1
D: TRBD1
J: TRBJ2-7
DNA: TGCGCCAGCAGCCTGGAGACAGGGGGAATAAGGGAGCAGTACTTC
CDR3: CASSLETGGIREQYF

size: many
V: TRBV7-2
D: TRBD2
J: TRBJ2-7
DNA: TGTGCCAGCAGCTTTTCGGGAGCGGGGGAGCAGTACTTC
CDR3: CASSFSGAGEQYF

size: many
V: TRBV5-4
D: TRBD2
J: TRBJ2-7
DNA: TGTGCCAGCAGCTTGAGAGCGGGAGGCGAGCAGTACTTC
CDR3: CASSLRAGGEQYF

size: once
V: TRBV6-1
D: TRBD2
J: TRBJ2-3
DNA: TGTGCCAGCAGTCCTTCTATCGGGAGGTCCACGGATACGCATTATTTT
CDR3: CASSPSIGRSTDTHYF

size: few
V: TRBV14
D: TRBD2
J: TRBJ2-7
DNA: TGTGCCAGCAGCCCTCGACTAGCGGACTACGAGCAGTACTTC
CDR3: CASSPRLADYEQYF

size: many
V: TRBV20-1
D: TRBD2
J: TRBJ2-7
DNA: TGCAGTGCTCCGAGGGCTAGCGGGAGTGACGAGCAGTACTTC
CDR3: CSAPRASGSDEQYF

size: -
V: TRBV6-2/TRBV6-3
D: TRBD2
J: TRBJ2-1
DNA: TGTGCCATCAGTGAGTCGGGAGGGCCCTCTAGCTCCTACAATGAGCAGTTCTTC
CDR3: CAISESGGPSSSYNEQFF

size: many
V: TRBV6-4
D: -
J: TRBJ2-1
DNA: TGTGCCAGCAGTGATACAGCTGGACAGAGCTCCTACAATGAGCAGTTCTTC
CDR3: CASSDTAGQSSYNEQFF

size: many
V: TRBV4-3
D: -
J: TRBJ2-7
DNA: TGCGCCAGCAGCCAAGCTCAGGGGCCGACCCCCTACGAGCAGTACTTC
CDR3: CASSQAQGPTPYEQYF

size: many
V: TRBV24-1
D: -
J: TRBJ2-1
DNA: TGTGCCACCAGTGATTCAGACCCTAGCTCCTACAATGAGCAGTTCTTC
CDR3: CATSDSDPSSYNEQFF

size: many
V: TRBV28
D: -
J: TRBJ2-4
DNA: TGTGCCAGCAGTTCCCGGTGGGGTGTCAAAAACATTCAGTACTTC
CDR3: CASSSRWGVKNIQYF

size: many
V: TRBV7-2
D: TRBD2
J: TRBJ2-7
DNA: TGTGCCAGCAGCTCCCTCCCAGCGGGGGCCTACGAGCAGTACTTC
CDR3: CASSSLPAGAYEQYF

size: -
V: TRBV30
D: -
J: TRBJ1-1
DNA: TGTGCCTGGAGTGGGCAAATGAACACTGAAGCTTTCTTT
CDR3: CAWSGQMNTEAFF

size: many
V: TRBV6-2/TRBV6-3
D: TRBD2
J: TRBJ2-7
DNA: TGTGCCAGCACCAAGGGACTAGGCGTTCCTTACGAGCAGTACTTC
CDR3: CASTKGLGVPYEQYF

size: -
V: TRBV10-3
D: -
J: TRBJ2-5
DNA: TGTGCCATCAGTGATCACACTGAGACCCAGTACTTC
CDR3: CAISDHTETQYF

size: many
V: TRBV20-1
D: TRBD2
J: TRBJ2-1
DNA: TGCAGTGCTAGTTCTGGTAGCGGGAGTCCCAATGAGCAGTTCTTC
CDR3: CSASSGSGSPNEQFF

size: many
V: TRBV7-8
D: -
J: TRBJ1-4
DNA: TGTGCCAGCAGCTTAAGAAGGGTTACTAATGAAAAACTGTTTTTT
CDR3: CASSLRRVTNEKLFF

size: -
V: TRBV11-2
D: -
J: TRBJ2-5
DNA: TGTGCCAGCAGCTTATCGAACATTAGGGAGACCCAGTACTTC
CDR3: CASSLSNIRETQYF

size: many
V: TRBV20-1
D: -
J: TRBJ1-5
DNA: TGCAGTGCCCGAGACAGTGGCAATCAGCCCCAGCATTTT
CDR3: CSARDSGNQPQHF

size: -
V: TRBV7-9
D: -
J: TRBJ2-1
DNA: TGTGCCAGCAGCTTAACGGACAGATACGAGCAGTTCTTC
CDR3: CASSLTDRYEQFF

size: -
V: TRBV10-3
D: -
J: TRBJ2-2
DNA: TGTACCATCAGTCTACAAGACACTTACACCGGGGAGCTGTTTTTT
CDR3: CTISLQDTYTGELFF

size: many
V: TRBV20-1
D: -
J: TRBJ2-7
DNA: TGCAGTGCTAGCGGTGGGTCCACAGGGAGTTTCGAGCAGTACTTC
CDR3: CSASGGSTGSFEQYF

size: many
V: TRBV29-1
D: TRBD1
J: TRBJ2-5
DNA: TGCAGCGTTGACCGGACAGGGAGAGAGACCCAGTACTTC
CDR3: CSVDRTGRETQYF

size: -
V: TRBV18
D: TRBD1
J: TRBJ2-1
DNA: TGTGCCAGCTCATCCTCCGGGACAGGGTTTGGGTACAATGAGCAGTTCTTC
CDR3: CASSSSGTGFGYNEQFF

size: many
V: TRBV7-8
D: TRBD2
J: TRBJ2-1
DNA: TGTGCCAGCAGCCCAGCGGGAGGGCCTGTTGATGAGCAGTTCTTC
CDR3: CASSPAGGPVDEQFF

size: many
V: TRBV4-1
D: TRBD2
J: TRBJ2-5
DNA: TGCGCCAGCAGACTGGGGACTAGCGGGGGCCAAGAGACCCAGTACTTC
CDR3: CASRLGTSGGQETQYF

size: many
V: TRBV7-9
D: -
J: TRBJ1-1
DNA: TGTGCCAGCAGCTTAGGGGTGATTCCTGAAGCTTTCTTT
CDR3: CASSLGVIPEAFF

size: -
V: TRBV11-2
D: -
J: TRBJ1-6
DNA: TGTGCCAGCAGCTCGTCCCCAGGGTCCAATTATAACTCACCCCTCCACTTT
CDR3: CASSSSPGSNYNSPLHF

size: -
V: TRBV3-1
D: -
J: TRBJ2-7
DNA: TGTGCCAGCAGCCAAGCGTACGGCGCCCACGAGCAGTACTTC
CDR3: CASSQAYGAHEQYF